Presented here are 32 T cell receptor beta chains from one specimen sequenced in a study of blood T cell repertoires in COVID-19. TCRdb's table, derived via immunoSEQ multiplex PCR, lists solely in-frame clones and lacks some. Of some 200,000 clones detected, 87% appear once; the ten largest clones hold 10%. What was sequenced was PBMCs or T cells enriched from blood (not recorded which). These TCRs come from a man in his late teens or twenties with acute COVID-19.

Here the CDR3 reads CASGSDRGPDTQYF. The CDR3 DNA is TGTGCTAGTGGTTCGGACAGGGGACCAGATACGCAGTATTTT. This chain joins TRBV12-5 and TRBJ2-3; 9 bases are shared with TRBD1. The length of the CDR3 is 14 residues. Per germline, CDR1 LGHNT and CDR2 FRNRAP. Germline trimming cut 4 bases from V and 4 bases from J; bases unmatched to any gene: 3.

The CDR3 loop is CASSSNTGTDGYTF. DNA for the CDR3: TGTGCCAGCAGTTCAAATACCGGGACAGATGGCTACACCTTC. The gene calls are TRBV6-6 and TRBJ1-2; 7 bases map to TRBD1. The CDR3 loop spans 14 amino acids. Per the germline V gene, CDR1 is MNHNY and CDR2 is SVGAGI (reference sequence). The trim removed 4 bases at V and 6 bases at J, leaving 8 bases unmatched.

This clone has a single count. The chain combines TRBV5-4 with TRBJ2-1, with TRBD2 matching 9 bases. V gave up 4 bases and J gave up 6 bases; unmatched junction bases: 11. Germline assignment: CDR1 SGHNT and CDR2 YYREEE (reference sequence). This CDR3 spans 16 amino acids. The CDR3 protein is CASSADSGSLLNEQFF. The CDR3 DNA sequence: TGTGCCAGCAGCGCCGATAGCGGGAGCCTGCTCAATGAGCAGTTCTTC.

V and J are TRBV4-1 and TRBJ2-7, with a tentative D call TRBD1 (8 bases). The CDR3 contains 15 residues. The germline V gene encodes CDR1 MGHRA and CDR2 YSYEKL. Trimming removed 2 bases at V and 6 bases at J, with 17 bases between. Here the CDR3 DNA reads TGCGCCAGCAGCCAACACCCGGACAGGGAGGGCGAGCAGTACTTC. It encodes CASSQHPDREGEQYF.

This clone was recorded once. The V gene is TRBV3-1 (or the pseudogene TRBV3-2), the J gene TRBJ2-7; 10 bases match TRBD2. With V trimmed by 6 bases and J by 2 bases, 7 bases remained unmatched. CDR1 and CDR2 from the germline V gene are LGHDT and YNNKEL (reference sequence). The CDR3 has 15 residues. The CDR3 sequence: CASRDTGTSAYEQYF. The CDR3 nucleotides read TGTGCCAGCAGGGATACCGGGACTAGCGCCTACGAGCAGTACTTC.

V and J are TRBV4-3 and TRBJ2-1, with 9 positions matching TRBD2. V lost 0 bases, J lost 8 bases, and 14 bases stayed unmatched. The germline V gene encodes CDR1 LGHNA and CDR2 YSLEER. The length of the CDR3 is 18 residues. DNA of the CDR3: TGCGCCAGCAGCCAAGAAGGGGGTAGCGGGAGATTAGGAGATGAGCAGTTCTTC. It is translated as CASSQEGGSGRLGDEQFF.

The chain uses TRBV27 and TRBJ1-4, with 8 bases fitting TRBD1. The germline gives CDR1 MNHEY, CDR2 SMNVEV (reference sequence). This CDR3 comprises 18 residues. V shed 1 base, J shed 0 bases, and the junction held 7 bases outside the gene matches. CDR3 region: CASSLYDRGEATNEKLFF. CDR3 sequence (DNA): TGTGCCAGCAGTTTATACGACAGGGGAGAGGCAACTAATGAAAAACTGTTTTTT.

The chain carries TRBV6-2 or TRBV6-3 and TRBJ2-7; 7 bases agree with TRBD1. V gave up 6 bases and J gave up 6 bases; unmatched junction bases: 17. This CDR3 is built from 16 residues. The germline V gene encodes CDR1 MNHEY and CDR2 SVGEGT. CDR3 residues: CASSPRKGTDILEQYF. Here the CDR3 DNA reads TGTGCCAGCAGCCCTCGGAAAGGGACAGATATCCTCGAGCAGTACTTC.

The chain recombines TRBV28 with TRBJ1-3; 10 bases line up with TRBD1. Germline CDR1 reads MDHEN; CDR2 reads SYDVKM. Germline trimming cut 7 bases from V and 4 bases from J; bases unmatched to any gene: 10. The CDR3 is 16 amino acids. As DNA, the CDR3 is TGTGCCAGCATCCACTCCGGGACAGGGGCCGGAAACACCATATATTTT. Translating it yields CASIHSGTGAGNTIYF.

The chain has TRBV19 and TRBJ1-2, with 9 bases aligning to TRBD1. After removal of 4 bases from V and 8 bases from J, the junction contained 20 bases not matched to a gene. The CDR3 is made up of 18 amino acids. Per germline, CDR1 LNHDA and CDR2 SQIVND (reference sequence). For the CDR3, the DNA is TGTGCCAGTAGTAGGGTTTTTTTTTCCGGGACAGGGACGTCCGGCTACACCTTC. Residues: CASSRVFFSGTGTSGYTF.

The rearrangement joins TRBV5-4 to TRBJ2-2; 10 bases fit TRBD2. CDR1 is SGHNT and CDR2 is YYREEE in the germline V gene (reference sequence). This CDR3 contains 15 residues. V lost 4 bases to trimming and J lost 3 bases; unmatched junction nucleotides: 3. The CDR3 sequence is CASSPGLADTGELFF. DNA of the CDR3: TGTGCCAGCAGCCCAGGACTAGCGGACACCGGGGAGCTGTTTTTT.

The gene calls are TRBV28 and TRBJ1-4, with D perhaps matching TRBD1 (5 bases). V was shortened by 5 bases and J by 0 bases, with 7 bases between the two germline ends. From germline, CDR1 is MDHEN and CDR2 SYDVKM. The CDR3 consists of 14 residues. The CDR3 loop is CASSPGATNEKLFF. CDR3 coding DNA: TGTGCCAGCAGTCCGGGGGCAACTAATGAAAAACTGTTTTTT.

On this clone: The sample holds other DNA sequences that translate to the same CDR3. The chain is built from TRBV27 and TRBJ1-1; a possible D gene is TRBD1 (5 bases). Germline V lookup: CDR1 MNHEY, CDR2 SMNVEV (reference sequence). V gave up 3 bases and J gave up 1 base, with 6 bases separating them. The CDR3 is 13 amino acids. The CDR3 spells CASSLTENTEAFF. The CDR3 nucleotides are TGTGCCAGCAGTTTGACAGAGAACACTGAAGCTTTCTTT.

The sample holds one count of this clone. V gene TRBV9 combines with J gene TRBJ1-3; D call uncertain. The CDR3 covers 15 residues. V was clipped by 7 bases and J by 0 bases, with 14 bases between them. The germline gives CDR1 SGDLS, CDR2 YYNGEE. CDR3 residues: CASGVDSYSGNTIYF. The CDR3 region has the DNA TGTGCCAGCGGGGTGGACTCCTACTCTGGAAACACCATATATTTT.

The CDR3 spells CASSLGGGGVQETQYF. The CDR3, as DNA: TGTGCCAGCAGCTTGGGGGGCGGGGGGGTCCAAGAGACCCAGTACTTC. The genes are TRBV5-4 and TRBJ2-5; TRBD2 matches 9 bases. CDR3 length equals 16 residues. V shed 0 bases, J shed 1 base, and the junction held 4 bases outside the gene matches. CDR1 is SGHNT and CDR2 is YYREEE in the germline V gene (reference sequence).

The chain is built from TRBV6-5 and TRBJ2-7; D perhaps matches TRBD1 (6 bases). Trimming stripped 6 bases from V and 1 base from J, with 10 bases between. The germline gives CDR1 MNHEY, CDR2 SVGAGI. The CDR3 is 13 amino acids. The CDR3 coding sequence is TGTGCCAGCAGATACAGGGAGTCCTACGAGCAGTACTTC. Translated: CASRYRESYEQYF.

The V gene is TRBV19, the J gene TRBJ1-2, with 8 bases lining up with TRBD1. After removal of 7 bases from V and 3 bases from J, the junction contained 10 bases not matched to a gene. The CDR3 extends over 15 amino acids. The germline V gene has CDR1 LNHDA and CDR2 SQIVND (reference sequence). The CDR3 DNA is TGTGCCAGTAATCTAATTCAGGGGGCCGACTATGGCTACACCTTC. Its protein is CASNLIQGADYGYTF.

This clone is a singleton in its sample. This sequence joins TRBV9 and TRBJ2-3, with 11 nucleotides matching TRBD1. Germline trimming cut 3 bases from V and 3 bases from J; bases unmatched to any gene: 3. The CDR3 contains 15 residues. Per the germline V gene, CDR1 is SGDLS and CDR2 is YYNGEE. CDR3 region: CASSAGDRGTDTQYF. The CDR3 coding sequence is TGTGCCAGCAGCGCGGGGGACAGGGGGACAGATACGCAGTATTTT.

The chain is built from TRBV5-1 and TRBJ1-3, with D perhaps matching TRBD1 (5 bases). Per the germline V gene, CDR1 is SGHRS and CDR2 is YFSETQ. Trimming removed 0 bases from V and 5 bases from J, with 12 bases in between. The CDR3 is 15 residues long. The CDR3 loop reads CASSLEGNRRNTIYF. The DNA of the CDR3 is TGCGCCAGCAGCTTGGAGGGGAATCGGAGAAACACCATATATTTT.

This chain links TRBV28 with TRBJ1-2, with D unresolved. Trimming shortened V by 5 bases and J by 2 bases, and 3 bases separated the two germline ends. Germline V gene data show CDR1 as MDHEN and CDR2 as SYDVKM. The CDR3 is made up of 11 amino acids. The CDR3: CASSGNYGYTF. CDR3 sequence (DNA): TGTGCCAGCAGTGGCAACTATGGCTACACCTTC.

This rearrangement joins TRBV5-1 to TRBJ2-2, with a weak D call TRBD2 (6 bases). Germline V CDR1 and CDR2: SGHRS, YFSETQ. This CDR3 is 15 amino acids long. Trimming stripped 7 bases from V and 4 bases from J, with 17 bases between. The CDR3 sequence: CASLSSGGPTGELFF. For the CDR3, the DNA is TGCGCCAGCCTCAGTAGCGGAGGGCCCACCGGGGAGCTGTTTTTT.

The rearrangement uses TRBV5-4 and TRBJ1-1, with 9 bases fitting TRBD1. The CDR3 length is 17 residues. Germline CDR1 is SGHNT and CDR2 is YYREEE (reference sequence). The ends lost 3 bases at V and 0 bases at J; junction bases unmatched: 9. CDR3 DNA: TGTGCCAGCAGCTCGTCGGACAGGGGACCCCTGAACACTGAAGCTTTCTTT. It encodes CASSSSDRGPLNTEAFF.

V is TRBV19 and J is TRBJ2-7; 9 nucleotides align to TRBD1. V trimming: 5 bases; J trimming: 5 bases; junction bases outside the gene matches: 4. This CDR3 region has 13 residues. Germline CDR1 is LNHDA and CDR2 is SQIVND (reference sequence). Here the CDR3 reads CASSDRGSHEQYF. The CDR3 DNA sequence: TGTGCCAGTAGTGACAGGGGGTCCCACGAGCAGTACTTC.

V usage is TRBV30 and J usage is TRBJ2-2; unclear D gene. The CDR3 loop spans 16 amino acids. Trimming took 0 bases from V and 1 from J, leaving 12 bases between them. CDR1 GTSNPN and CDR2 SVGIG come from the germline V gene (reference sequence). The CDR3 coding sequence is TGTGCCTGGAGTGTGCTGAGTATTAAGAACACCGGGGAGCTGTTTTTT. Translating it yields CAWSVLSIKNTGELFF. The full variable domain, in which reference TRBV30 and TRBJ2-2 provide the parts outside the CDR3, is SQTIHQWPATLVQPVGSPLSLECTVEGTSNPNLYWYRQAAGRGLQLLFYSVGIGQISSEVPQNLSASRPQDRQFILSSKKLLLSDSGFYLCAWSVLSIKNTGELFFGEGSRLTVL.

The chain joins TRBV28 to TRBJ2-7, with 9 positions matching TRBD2. The germline gives CDR1 MDHEN, CDR2 SYDVKM. This CDR3 has 15 residues. V was clipped by 6 bases and J by 0 bases; unmatched bases: 6. CDR3 amino acids: CASSHLAGVSYEQYF. CDR3 coding DNA: TGTGCCAGCAGCCATTTAGCGGGGGTCTCCTACGAGCAGTACTTC.

The chain employs TRBV3-1 (or the pseudogene TRBV3-2) and TRBJ2-7, with D possibly being TRBD2 (5 bases). The CDR3 is 15 residues long. CDR1 LGHDT and CDR2 YNNKEL come from the germline V gene (reference sequence). The V and J ends lost 8 bases and 0 bases respectively, with 17 bases between them. CDR3 sequence reads: CASSPTEAASYEQYF. In DNA, the CDR3 is TGTGCCAGCTCCCCTACAGAAGCGGCCTCCTACGAGCAGTACTTC.

This clone was detected a few times. V and J are TRBV27 and TRBJ1-5; D might be TRBD1 (5 bases). Trimming pared 5 bases from V and 6 bases from J, leaving 17 bases between. The CDR3 spans 15 residues. CDR1 and CDR2 (germline): MNHEY, SMNVEV (reference sequence). The CDR3 region has the DNA TGTGCCAGCAGTCCGACCGCACGGGGGTTTCAGCCCCAGCATTTT. It translates to CASSPTARGFQPQHF.

This chain uses TRBV7-8 with TRBJ2-5; tentatively, D is TRBD1 (6 bases). From germline, CDR1 is SGHVS and CDR2 FQNEAQ. This CDR3 spans 15 amino acids. V was pared by 0 bases and J by 3 bases, with 11 bases between. This CDR3 reads CASSLALAGEETQYF. Here the CDR3 DNA reads TGTGCCAGCAGCTTAGCGCTGGCAGGGGAAGAGACCCAGTACTTC. Variable domain in full (rest from reference TRBV7-8 and TRBJ2-5): GAGVSQSPRYKVAKRGQDVALRCDPISGHVSLFWYQQALGQGPEFLTYFQNEAQLDKSGLPSDRFFAERPEGSVSTLKIQRTQQEDSAVYLCASSLALAGEETQYFGPGTRLLVL.

The gene calls are TRBV6-5 and TRBJ1-5; TRBD1 agrees at 8 bases. With 5 bases clipped from V and 3 bases from J, the junction kept 3 bases outside the gene matches. Germline V gene lookup returns CDR1 MNHEY and CDR2 SVGAGI. This CDR3 comprises 14 residues. CDR3 DNA: TGTGCCAGCAGTCCGGACAGGGTCAATCAGCCCCAGCATTTT. Amino acid sequence: CASSPDRVNQPQHF.

This clone was detected only once. The rearrangement joins TRBV29-1 to TRBJ2-5, with 12 bases identical to TRBD1. V lost 7 bases, J lost 5 bases, and 14 bases stayed unmatched. CDR3 length: 16 amino acids. The V gene's germline CDR1 is SQVTM and CDR2 ANQGSEA. CDR3 region: CSARGGDRGRRETQYF. DNA for the CDR3: TGCAGCGCCCGAGGGGGGGACAGGGGGCGCCGGGAGACCCAGTACTTC.

J is TRBJ2-7 and V is TRBV3-1 (or the pseudogene TRBV3-2); 7 nucleotides align to TRBD1. The CDR3 spans 15 residues. Germline-derived CDR1 and CDR2 are LGHDT and YNNKEL (reference sequence). Trimming cost V 6 bases and J 0 bases; bases outside gene matches: 8. The CDR3 reads CASSLRDSSSYEQYF. The DNA for the CDR3 is TGTGCCAGCAGTCTCCGGGACAGTAGCTCCTACGAGCAGTACTTC.

The chain is built from TRBV25-1 and TRBJ1-6; tentatively, D is TRBD1 (6 bases). V dropped 5 bases and J dropped 10 bases, with 15 bases sitting between them. The germline CDR1 and CDR2 sequences are MGHDK and SYGVNS. This CDR3 has 14 residues. The CDR3 nucleotides are TGTGCCAGCAGTCCGCAGGGGAATGGATCACCCCTCCACTTT. Protein product: CASSPQGNGSPLHF.